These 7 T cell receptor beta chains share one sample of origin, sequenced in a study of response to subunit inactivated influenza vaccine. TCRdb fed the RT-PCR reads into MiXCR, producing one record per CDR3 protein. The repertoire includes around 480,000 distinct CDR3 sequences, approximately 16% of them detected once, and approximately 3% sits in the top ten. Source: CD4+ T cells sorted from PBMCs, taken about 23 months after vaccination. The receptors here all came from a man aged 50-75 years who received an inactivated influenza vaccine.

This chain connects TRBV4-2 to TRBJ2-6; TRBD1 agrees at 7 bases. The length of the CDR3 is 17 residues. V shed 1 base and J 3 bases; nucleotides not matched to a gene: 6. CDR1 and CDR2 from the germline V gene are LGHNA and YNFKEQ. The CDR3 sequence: CASSQVGTEGGANVLTF. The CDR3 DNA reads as TGTGCCAGCAGCCAAGTGGGGACAGAAGGTGGGGCCAACGTCCTGACTTTC.

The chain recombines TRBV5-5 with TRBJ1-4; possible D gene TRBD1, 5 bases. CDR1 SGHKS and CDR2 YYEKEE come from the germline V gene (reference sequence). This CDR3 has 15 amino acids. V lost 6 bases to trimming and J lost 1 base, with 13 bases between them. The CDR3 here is CASNDRRGTNEKLFF. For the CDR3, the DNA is TGTGCCAGCAACGATAGGAGGGGAACTAATGAAAAACTGTTTTTT. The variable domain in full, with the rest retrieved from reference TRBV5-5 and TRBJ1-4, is DAGVTQSPTHLIKTRGQQVTLRCSPISGHKSVSWYQQVLGQGPQFIFQYYEKEERGRGNFPDRFSARQFPNYSSELNVNALLLGDSALYLCASNDRRGTNEKLFFGSGTQLSVL.

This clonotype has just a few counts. The CDR3 nucleotides are TGCAGCGCCGCCGGACTAGCGGGAGAGAGCTCCTACGAGCAGTACTTC. Translating it yields CSAAGLAGESSYEQYF. This chain links TRBV29-1 with TRBJ2-7, with TRBD2 matching 13 bases. Germline CDR1 and CDR2: SQVTM and ANQGSEA. Unmatched junction bases numbered 9, after V lost 7 bases and J lost 0 bases. This CDR3 is 16 amino acids long.

CDR3 nucleotides: TGCAGCGCCGCTAGCGGGGGTCACAATGAGCAGTTCTTC. It specifies CSAASGGHNEQFF. The chain combines TRBV29-1 with TRBJ2-1; 10 bases line up with TRBD2. Germline-derived CDR1 and CDR2 are SQVTM and ANQGSEA. Trimming cost V 7 bases and J 5 bases; bases outside gene matches: 5. The CDR3 length is 13 residues.

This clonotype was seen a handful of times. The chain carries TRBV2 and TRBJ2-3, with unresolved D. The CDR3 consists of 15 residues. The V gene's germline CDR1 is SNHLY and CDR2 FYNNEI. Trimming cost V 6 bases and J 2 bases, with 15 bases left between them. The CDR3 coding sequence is TGTGCCAGCAGCGGCGACCTGGGTATCACAGATACGCAGTATTTT. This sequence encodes CASSGDLGITDTQYF.

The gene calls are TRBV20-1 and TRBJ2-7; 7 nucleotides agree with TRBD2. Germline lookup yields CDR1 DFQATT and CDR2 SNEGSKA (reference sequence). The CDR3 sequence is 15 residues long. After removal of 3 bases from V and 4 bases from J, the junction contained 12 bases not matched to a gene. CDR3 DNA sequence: TGCAGTGCTAGGCTGGGAGGGGTTGTACGGTACGAGCAGTACTTC. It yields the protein CSARLGGVVRYEQYF.

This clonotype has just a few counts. The CDR3 here is CSARATSGLSVSSYEQYF. The CDR3 DNA follows: TGCAGTGCTAGAGCCACTTCCGGACTGTCTGTATCCTCCTACGAGCAGTACTTC. This chain joins TRBV20-1 and TRBJ2-7; D might be TRBD2 (5 bases). The V gene's germline CDR1 is DFQATT and CDR2 SNEGSKA (reference sequence). This CDR3 is built from 18 residues. V lost 1 base, J lost 0 bases, and 22 bases lay in between.